This T cell receptor (beta chain) appears in the sequencing data of a study of patients and donors after allogeneic stem cell transplantation. TCRdb used MiXCR to reprocess the RT-PCR reads, holding one entry per CDR3 protein. The data show 800,000 to 1,000,000 distinct CDR3 sequences, with more than 15% seen just once and 5% to 7.5% held by the top ten. This clonotype was seen a few times. The CDR3 is made up of 15 amino acids. The germline V gene encodes CDR1 SNHLY and CDR2 FYNNEI. Deletions cut 3 bases from V and 0 bases from J, with 11 bases between. The receptor's source is a human donor who was either an allogeneic HSCT recipient or a stem cell or donor lymphocyte infusion donor (not recorded which). It is not recorded whose cells these are; they may come from a transplant donor. The chain combines TRBV2 with TRBJ2-5; D not resolved. The sequenced sample was blood, either unsorted or a sorted T cell fraction (not recorded which). CDR3 region: CASSDGRIYQETQYF. In DNA form, the CDR3 reads TGTGCCAGCAGTGATGGGCGGATCTACCAAGAGACCCAGTACTTC.